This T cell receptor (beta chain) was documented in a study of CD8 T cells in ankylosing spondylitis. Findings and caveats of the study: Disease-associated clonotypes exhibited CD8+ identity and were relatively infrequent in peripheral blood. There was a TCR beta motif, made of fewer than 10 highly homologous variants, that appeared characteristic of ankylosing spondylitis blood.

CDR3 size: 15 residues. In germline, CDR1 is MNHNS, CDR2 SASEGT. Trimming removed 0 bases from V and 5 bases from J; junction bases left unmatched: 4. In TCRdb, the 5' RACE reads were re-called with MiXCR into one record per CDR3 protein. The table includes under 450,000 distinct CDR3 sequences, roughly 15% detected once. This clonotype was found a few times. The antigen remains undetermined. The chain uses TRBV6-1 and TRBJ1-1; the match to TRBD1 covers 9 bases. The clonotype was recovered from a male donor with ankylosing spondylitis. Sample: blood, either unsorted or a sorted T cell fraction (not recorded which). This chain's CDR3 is CASSEAGTGYTEAFF. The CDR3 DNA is TGTGCCAGCAGTGAAGCGGGGACAGGGTATACTGAAGCTTTCTTT.